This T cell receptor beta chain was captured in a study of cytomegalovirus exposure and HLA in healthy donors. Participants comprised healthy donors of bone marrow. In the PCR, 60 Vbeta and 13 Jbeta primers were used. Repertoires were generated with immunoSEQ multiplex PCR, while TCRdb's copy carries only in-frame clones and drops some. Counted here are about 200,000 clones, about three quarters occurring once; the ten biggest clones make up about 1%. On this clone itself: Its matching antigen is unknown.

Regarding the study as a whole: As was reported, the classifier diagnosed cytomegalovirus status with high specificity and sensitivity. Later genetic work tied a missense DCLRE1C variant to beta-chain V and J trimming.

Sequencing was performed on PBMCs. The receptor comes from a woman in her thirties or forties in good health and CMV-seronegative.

Here the CDR3 reads CASSLAGLAKNIQYF. Written as DNA, the CDR3 is TGTGCCAGCAGCTTGGCAGGGCTAGCCAAAAACATTCAGTACTTC. The V call is TRBV5-4, the J call TRBJ2-4; D might be TRBD1 (5 bases). Germline V gene lookup returns CDR1 SGHNT and CDR2 YYREEE (reference sequence). The CDR3 is 15 amino acids. V dropped 0 bases and J dropped 0 bases, with 7 bases sitting between them.